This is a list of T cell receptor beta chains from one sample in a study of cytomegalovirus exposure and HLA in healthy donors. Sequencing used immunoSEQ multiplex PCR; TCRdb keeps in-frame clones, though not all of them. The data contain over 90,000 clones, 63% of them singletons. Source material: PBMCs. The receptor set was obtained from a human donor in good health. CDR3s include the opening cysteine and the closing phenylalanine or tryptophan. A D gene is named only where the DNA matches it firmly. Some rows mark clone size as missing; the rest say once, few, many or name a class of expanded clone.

CDR3nt: TGTGGGTCGGGGTATGCTGGGGCCAACGTCCTGACTTTC
CDR3aa: CGSGYAGANVLTF
j_gene: TRBJ2-6
d_gene: NA
abundance: NA
v_gene: TRBV13
len: 13

CDR3nt: TGTGCCAGCAGCTGGACAGGGTCAGCGAACACCGCGGAGCTGTTTTTT
CDR3aa: CASSWTGSANTAELFF
j_gene: TRBJ2-2
d_gene: TRBD1
abundance: NA
v_gene: TRBV7-9
len: 16

CDR3nt: TGTGCCAGCAGTTTATTCGAGCGGAGCACAGATACGCAGTATTTT
CDR3aa: CASSLFERSTDTQYF
j_gene: TRBJ2-3
d_gene: NA
abundance: NA
v_gene: TRBV28
len: 15

CDR3nt: TGTGCCAGCAGCGTAGTTCGGGCTGGGGCCAACGTCCTGACTTTC
CDR3aa: CASSVVRAGANVLTF
j_gene: TRBJ2-6
d_gene: NA
abundance: NA
v_gene: TRBV9
len: 15

CDR3nt: TGTGCCAGCAGTGAACTAGCGGGAGGGCCAGATACGCAGTATTTT
CDR3aa: CASSELAGGPDTQYF
j_gene: TRBJ2-3
d_gene: TRBD2
abundance: NA
v_gene: TRBV6-1
len: 15

CDR3nt: TGTGCCAGCAGTTTAGCCGGGACAGGGGTCGGCTACACCTTC
CDR3aa: CASSLAGTGVGYTF
j_gene: TRBJ1-2
d_gene: TRBD1
abundance: NA
v_gene: TRBV27
len: 14

CDR3nt: TGCAGTGCTTCCGACAGGGATCGTGCTTTCTTT
CDR3aa: CSASDRDRAFF
j_gene: TRBJ1-1
d_gene: TRBD1
abundance: few
v_gene: TRBV20-1
len: 11

CDR3nt: TGCGCCAGCAGCTTTGGTTGGCTAGCGGAGAGCTCCTACAATGAGCAGTTCTTC
CDR3aa: CASSFGWLAESSYNEQFF
j_gene: TRBJ2-1
d_gene: TRBD2
abundance: NA
v_gene: TRBV5-1
len: 18

CDR3nt: TGCGCCAGCAGCACCTTCCAGGGAATGCCTGAAGCTTTCTTT
CDR3aa: CASSTFQGMPEAFF
j_gene: TRBJ1-1
d_gene: NA
abundance: NA
v_gene: TRBV5-1
len: 14

CDR3nt: TGTGCCAGCAGCTTGCGGACTAGCGGGTCCTACAATGAGCAGTTCTTC
CDR3aa: CASSLRTSGSYNEQFF
j_gene: TRBJ2-1
d_gene: TRBD2
abundance: NA
v_gene: TRBV11-1
len: 16

CDR3nt: TGTGCCAGCAGCTTAGTTGGCCCGGGCACTGAAGCTTTCTTT
CDR3aa: CASSLVGPGTEAFF
j_gene: TRBJ1-1
d_gene: NA
abundance: NA
v_gene: TRBV7-9
len: 14

CDR3nt: TGTGCCAGCAGCTTAGGTGGGACAAGGTTGTTCTTC
CDR3aa: CASSLGGTRLFF
j_gene: TRBJ2-1
d_gene: NA
abundance: NA
v_gene: TRBV11-2
len: 12

CDR3nt: TGCGCCAGCAGCCCGGGGTCCGGGGGAGAGACCCAGTACTTC
CDR3aa: CASSPGSGGETQYF
j_gene: TRBJ2-5
d_gene: NA
abundance: NA
v_gene: TRBV5-1
len: 14

CDR3nt: TGCAGCGTTGACGAGTATGGCTACACCTTC
CDR3aa: CSVDEYGYTF
j_gene: TRBJ1-2
d_gene: NA
abundance: NA
v_gene: TRBV29-1
len: 10

CDR3nt: TGTGCCAGCAAACGGACAGGTTACACCTACGAGCAGTACTTC
CDR3aa: CASKRTGYTYEQYF
j_gene: TRBJ2-7
d_gene: TRBD1
abundance: NA
v_gene: TRBV28
len: 14

CDR3nt: TGTGCCAGCAGCCGCCTTCGAACAGAGACCTACAATGAGCAGTTCTTC
CDR3aa: CASSRLRTETYNEQFF
j_gene: TRBJ2-1
d_gene: NA
abundance: NA
v_gene: TRBV7-8
len: 16

CDR3nt: TGCAGCGTTGCGAGGACTAGCGCCTACAATGAGCAGTTCTTC
CDR3aa: CSVARTSAYNEQFF
j_gene: TRBJ2-1
d_gene: TRBD2
abundance: NA
v_gene: TRBV29-1
len: 14

CDR3nt: TGTGCCAGCAGTGAAGGGGGGGAGGGGAATGAAAAACTGTTTTTT
CDR3aa: CASSEGGEGNEKLFF
j_gene: TRBJ1-4
d_gene: NA
abundance: NA
v_gene: TRBV2
len: 15

CDR3nt: TGTGCCAGTAGTCCCCCCCCGGGGGGCGAGCAGTACTTC
CDR3aa: CASSPPPGGEQYF
j_gene: TRBJ2-7
d_gene: TRBD2
abundance: few
v_gene: TRBV19
len: 13

CDR3nt: TGTGCCAGCTCACCTCTTAGCGGGAGGGGCTCCTACGAGCAGTACTTC
CDR3aa: CASSPLSGRGSYEQYF
j_gene: TRBJ2-7
d_gene: TRBD2
abundance: few
v_gene: TRBV18
len: 16

CDR3nt: TGTGCCAGCACTAGCGATGAGCAGTTCTTC
CDR3aa: CASTSDEQFF
j_gene: TRBJ2-1
d_gene: NA
abundance: NA
v_gene: TRBV21-1
len: 10

CDR3nt: TGTGCCAGTAGTATGGGACAGGGCGGCTCCTACGAGCAGTACTTC
CDR3aa: CASSMGQGGSYEQYF
j_gene: TRBJ2-7
d_gene: TRBD1
abundance: NA
v_gene: TRBV19
len: 15

CDR3nt: TGTGCCAGCAGCGAACCCCTACGAACCCACTTC
CDR3aa: CASSEPLRTHF
j_gene: TRBJ2-7
d_gene: NA
abundance: NA
v_gene: TRBV11-2
len: 11